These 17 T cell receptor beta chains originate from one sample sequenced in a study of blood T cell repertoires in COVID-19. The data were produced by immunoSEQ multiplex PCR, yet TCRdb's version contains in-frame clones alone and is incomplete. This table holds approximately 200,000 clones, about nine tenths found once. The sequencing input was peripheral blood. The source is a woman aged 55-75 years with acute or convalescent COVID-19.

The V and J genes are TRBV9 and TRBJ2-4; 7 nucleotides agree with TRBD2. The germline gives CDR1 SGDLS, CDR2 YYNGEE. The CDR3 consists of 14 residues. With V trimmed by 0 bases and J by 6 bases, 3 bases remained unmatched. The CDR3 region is CASSVEPSGNIQYF. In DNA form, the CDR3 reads TGTGCCAGCAGCGTAGAACCTAGCGGAAACATTCAGTACTTC.

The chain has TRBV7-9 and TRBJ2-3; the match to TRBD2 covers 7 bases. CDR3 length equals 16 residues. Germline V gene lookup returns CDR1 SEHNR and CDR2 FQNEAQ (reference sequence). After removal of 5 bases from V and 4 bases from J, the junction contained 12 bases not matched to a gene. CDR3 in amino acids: CASSQPGGSWADTQYF. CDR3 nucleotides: TGTGCCAGCAGCCAACCCGGCGGGAGTTGGGCAGATACGCAGTATTTT. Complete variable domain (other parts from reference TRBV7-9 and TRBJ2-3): DTGVSQNPRHKITKRGQNVTFRCDPISEHNRLYWYRQTLGQGPEFLTYFQNEAQLEKSRLLSDRFSAERPKGSFSTLEIQRTEQGDSAMYLCASSQPGGSWADTQYFGPGTRLTVL.

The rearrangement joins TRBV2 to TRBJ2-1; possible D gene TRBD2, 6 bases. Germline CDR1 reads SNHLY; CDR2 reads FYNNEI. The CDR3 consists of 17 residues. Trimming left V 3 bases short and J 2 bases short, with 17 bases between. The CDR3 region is CASSDMGGRRAYNEQFF. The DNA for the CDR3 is TGTGCCAGCAGTGATATGGGAGGACGCAGGGCCTACAATGAGCAGTTCTTC.

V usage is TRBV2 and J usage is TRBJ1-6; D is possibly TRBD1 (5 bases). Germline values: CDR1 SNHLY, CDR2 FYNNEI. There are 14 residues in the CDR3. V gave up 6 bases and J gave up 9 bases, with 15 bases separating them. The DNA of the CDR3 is TGTGCCAGCAGGCGGGGGGACCTACTTTCACCCCTCCACTTT. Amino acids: CASRRGDLLSPLHF.

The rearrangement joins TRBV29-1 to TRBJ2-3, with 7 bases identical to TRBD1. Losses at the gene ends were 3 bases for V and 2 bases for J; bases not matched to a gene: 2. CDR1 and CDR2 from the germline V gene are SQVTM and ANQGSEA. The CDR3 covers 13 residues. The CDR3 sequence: CSVETGYTDTQYF. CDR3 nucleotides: TGCAGCGTTGAGACAGGGTACACAGATACGCAGTATTTT.

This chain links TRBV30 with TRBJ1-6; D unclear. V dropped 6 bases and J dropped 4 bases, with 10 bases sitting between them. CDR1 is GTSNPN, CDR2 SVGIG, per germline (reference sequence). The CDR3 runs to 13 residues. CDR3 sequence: CACLISYNSPLHF. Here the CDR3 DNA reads TGTGCCTGTCTTATCTCGTATAATTCACCCCTCCACTTT.

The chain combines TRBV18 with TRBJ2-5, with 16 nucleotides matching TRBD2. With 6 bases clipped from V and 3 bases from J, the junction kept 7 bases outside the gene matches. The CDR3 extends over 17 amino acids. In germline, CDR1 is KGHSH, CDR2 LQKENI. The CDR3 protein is CASSTTGLAGGKETQYF. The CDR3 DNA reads TGTGCCAGCTCGACAACGGGACTAGCGGGGGGGAAAGAGACCCAGTACTTC.

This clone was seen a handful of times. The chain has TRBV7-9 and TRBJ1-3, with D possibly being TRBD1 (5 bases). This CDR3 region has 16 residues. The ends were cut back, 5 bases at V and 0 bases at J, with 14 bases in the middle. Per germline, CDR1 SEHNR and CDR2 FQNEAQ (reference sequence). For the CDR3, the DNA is TGTGCCAGCAGCCCCAGACAGCGAAGCTCTGGAAACACCATATATTTT. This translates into CASSPRQRSSGNTIYF.

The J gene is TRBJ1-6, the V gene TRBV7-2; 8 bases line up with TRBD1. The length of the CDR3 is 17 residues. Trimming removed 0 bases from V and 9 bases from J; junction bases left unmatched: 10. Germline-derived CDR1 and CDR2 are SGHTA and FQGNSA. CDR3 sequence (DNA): TGTGCCAGCAGCTTAGCGGCGACAGGGGTAATCGGTTCACCCCTCCACTTT. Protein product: CASSLAATGVIGSPLHF.

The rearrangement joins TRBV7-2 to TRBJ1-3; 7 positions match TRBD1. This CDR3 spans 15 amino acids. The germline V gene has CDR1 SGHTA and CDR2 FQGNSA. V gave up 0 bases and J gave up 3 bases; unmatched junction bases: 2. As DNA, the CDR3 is TGTGCCAGCAGCTTAGCGACAGGGTTTGGAAACACCATATATTTT. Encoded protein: CASSLATGFGNTIYF.

The CDR3 reads CASSTGQGFNQPQHF. The CDR3 region has the DNA TGTGCCAGCAGCACGGGACAGGGGTTCAATCAGCCCCAGCATTTT. The chain combines TRBV7-6 with TRBJ1-5; 10 bases agree with TRBD1. Unmatched junction bases numbered 4, after V lost 5 bases and J lost 3 bases. The CDR3 contains 15 residues. From germline, CDR1 is SGHVS and CDR2 FNYEAQ.

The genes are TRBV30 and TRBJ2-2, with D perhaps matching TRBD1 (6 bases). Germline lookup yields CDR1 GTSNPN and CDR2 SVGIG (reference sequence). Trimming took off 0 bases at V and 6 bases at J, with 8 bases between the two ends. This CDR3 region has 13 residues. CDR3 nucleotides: TGTGCCTGGAGTGTACAGGGTTCCGGGGAGCTGTTTTTT. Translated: CAWSVQGSGELFF.

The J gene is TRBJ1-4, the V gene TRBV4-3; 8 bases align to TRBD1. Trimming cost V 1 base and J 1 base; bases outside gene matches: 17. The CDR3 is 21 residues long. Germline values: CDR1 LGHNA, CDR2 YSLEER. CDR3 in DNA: TGCGCCAGCAGCCAAGTTCTTCCTCTGACAGGGGAAATCGTAACTAATGAAAAACTGTTTTTT. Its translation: CASSQVLPLTGEIVTNEKLFF.

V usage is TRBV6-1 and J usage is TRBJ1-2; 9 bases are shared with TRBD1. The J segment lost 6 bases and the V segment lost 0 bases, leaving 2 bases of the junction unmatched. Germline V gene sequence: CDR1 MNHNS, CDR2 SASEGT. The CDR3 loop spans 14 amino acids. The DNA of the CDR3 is TGTGCCAGCAGTGAAGCGCGGACAGGGGATGGCTACACCTTC. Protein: CASSEARTGDGYTF.

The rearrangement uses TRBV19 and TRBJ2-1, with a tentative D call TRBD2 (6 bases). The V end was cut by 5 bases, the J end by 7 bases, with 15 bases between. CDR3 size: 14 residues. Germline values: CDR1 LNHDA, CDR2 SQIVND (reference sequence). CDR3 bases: TGTGCCAGTAGTGCCCCGGGACTTAATAATGAGCAGTTCTTC. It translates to CASSAPGLNNEQFF. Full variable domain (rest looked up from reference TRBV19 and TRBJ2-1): DGGITQSPKYLFRKEGQNVTLSCEQNLNHDAMYWYRQDPGQGLRLIYYSQIVNDFQKGDIAEGYSVSREKKESFPLTVTSAQKNPTAFYLCASSAPGLNNEQFFGPGTRLTVL.

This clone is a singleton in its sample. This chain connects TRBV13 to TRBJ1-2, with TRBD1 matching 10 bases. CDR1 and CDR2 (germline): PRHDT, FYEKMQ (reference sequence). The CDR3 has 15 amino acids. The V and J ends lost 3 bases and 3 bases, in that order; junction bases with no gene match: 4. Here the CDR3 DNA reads TGTGCCAGCAGCTTGGGACAGGGGAGAGACTATGGCTACACCTTC. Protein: CASSLGQGRDYGYTF.

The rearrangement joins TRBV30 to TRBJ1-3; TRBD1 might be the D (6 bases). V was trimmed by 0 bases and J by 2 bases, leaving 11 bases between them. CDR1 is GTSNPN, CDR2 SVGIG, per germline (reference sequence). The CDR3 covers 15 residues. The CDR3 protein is CAWSVRQGTGNTIYF. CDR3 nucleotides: TGTGCCTGGAGTGTACGCCAGGGGACTGGAAACACCATATATTTT.